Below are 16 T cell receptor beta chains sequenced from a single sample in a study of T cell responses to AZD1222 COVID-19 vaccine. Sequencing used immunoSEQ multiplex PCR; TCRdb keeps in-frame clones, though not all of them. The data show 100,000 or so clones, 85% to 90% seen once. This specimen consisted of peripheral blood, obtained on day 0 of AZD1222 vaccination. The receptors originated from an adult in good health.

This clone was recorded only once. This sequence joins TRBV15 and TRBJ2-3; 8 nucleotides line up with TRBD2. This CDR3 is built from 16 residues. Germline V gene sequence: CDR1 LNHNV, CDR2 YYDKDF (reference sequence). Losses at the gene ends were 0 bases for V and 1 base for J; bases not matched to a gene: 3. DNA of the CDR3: TGTGCCACCAGCAGAGATCAAGCGGGGGGCACAGATACGCAGTATTTT. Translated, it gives CATSRDQAGGTDTQYF.

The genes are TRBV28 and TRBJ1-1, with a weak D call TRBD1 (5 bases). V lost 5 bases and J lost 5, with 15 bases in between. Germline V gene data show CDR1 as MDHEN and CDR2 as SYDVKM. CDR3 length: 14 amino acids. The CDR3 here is CASSPPGRTTEAFF. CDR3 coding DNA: TGTGCCAGCAGTCCACCCGGACGGACAACTGAAGCTTTCTTT.

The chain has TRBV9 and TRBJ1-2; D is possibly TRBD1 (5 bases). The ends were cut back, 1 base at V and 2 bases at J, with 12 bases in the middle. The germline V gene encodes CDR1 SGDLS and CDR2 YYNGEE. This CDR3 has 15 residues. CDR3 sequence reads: CASSVSPGFNYGYTF. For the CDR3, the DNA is TGTGCCAGCAGCGTATCCCCAGGGTTCAACTATGGCTACACCTTC.

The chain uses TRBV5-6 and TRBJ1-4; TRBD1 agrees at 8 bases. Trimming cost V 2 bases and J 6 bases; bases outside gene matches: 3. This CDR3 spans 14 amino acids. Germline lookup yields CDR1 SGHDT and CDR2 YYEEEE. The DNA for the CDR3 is TGTGCCAGCAGCTTCGGGACAGGAGATGAAAAACTGTTTTTT. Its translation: CASSFGTGDEKLFF.

CDR3 amino acids: CASRDEGTEAFF. The CDR3 nucleotides read TGTGCCAGCAGGGATGAGGGGACTGAAGCTTTCTTT. This sequence joins TRBV2 and TRBJ1-1, with D perhaps TRBD1 (5 bases). Germline V gene data show CDR1 as SNHLY and CDR2 as FYNNEI. V was clipped by 6 bases and J by 5 bases, with 10 bases between them. The CDR3 has 12 amino acids.

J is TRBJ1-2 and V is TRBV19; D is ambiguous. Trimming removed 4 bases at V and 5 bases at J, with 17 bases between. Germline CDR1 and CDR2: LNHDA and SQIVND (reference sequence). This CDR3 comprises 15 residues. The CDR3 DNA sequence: TGTGCCAGTAGTACCCCCTCGTCCGACCATTATGGCTACACCTTC. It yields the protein CASSTPSSDHYGYTF.

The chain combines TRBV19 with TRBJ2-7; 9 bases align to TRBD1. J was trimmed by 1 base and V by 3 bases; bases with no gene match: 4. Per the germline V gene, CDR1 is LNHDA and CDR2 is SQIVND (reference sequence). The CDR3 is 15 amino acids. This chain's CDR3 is CASSIDRGGSYEQYF. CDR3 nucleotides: TGTGCCAGTAGTATCGACAGGGGGGGTTCCTACGAGCAGTACTTC.

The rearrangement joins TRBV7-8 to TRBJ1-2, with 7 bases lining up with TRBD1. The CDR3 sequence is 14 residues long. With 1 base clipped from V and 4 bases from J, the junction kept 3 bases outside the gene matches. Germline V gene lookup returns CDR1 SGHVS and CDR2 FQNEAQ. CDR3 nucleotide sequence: TGTGCCAGCAGCTTAGGTCAGGGGGGCTATGGCTACACCTTC. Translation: CASSLGQGGYGYTF.

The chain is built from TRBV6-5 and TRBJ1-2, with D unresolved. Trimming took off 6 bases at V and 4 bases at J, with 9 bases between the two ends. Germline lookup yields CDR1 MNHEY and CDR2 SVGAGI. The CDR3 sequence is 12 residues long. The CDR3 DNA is TGTGCCAGCAGCCCGGCGGCCTATGGCTACACCTTC. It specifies CASSPAAYGYTF.

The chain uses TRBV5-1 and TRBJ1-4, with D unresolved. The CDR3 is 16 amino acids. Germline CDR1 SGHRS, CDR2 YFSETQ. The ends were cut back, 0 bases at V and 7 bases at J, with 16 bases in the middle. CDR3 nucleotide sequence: TGCGCCAGCAGCTTGGCTCTTTTGGGTGTGGGTGAAAAACTGTTTTTT. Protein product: CASSLALLGVGEKLFF.

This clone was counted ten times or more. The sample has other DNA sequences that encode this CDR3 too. The CDR3 DNA reads as TGTGCCAGCAGTGACGGAGACACCGGGGAGCTGTTTTTT. Translated: CASSDGDTGELFF. V is TRBV6-4 and J is TRBJ2-2; D gene ambiguous. This CDR3 region has 13 residues. CDR1 MRHNA and CDR2 SNTAGT come from the germline V gene. Trimming took 2 bases from V and 3 from J, leaving 4 bases between them.

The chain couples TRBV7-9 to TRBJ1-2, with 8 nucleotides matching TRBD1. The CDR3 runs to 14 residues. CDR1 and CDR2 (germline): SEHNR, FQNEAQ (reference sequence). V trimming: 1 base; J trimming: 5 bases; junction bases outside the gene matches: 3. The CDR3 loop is CASSLGTGFYGYTF. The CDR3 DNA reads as TGTGCCAGCAGCTTAGGGACAGGGTTTTATGGCTACACCTTC.

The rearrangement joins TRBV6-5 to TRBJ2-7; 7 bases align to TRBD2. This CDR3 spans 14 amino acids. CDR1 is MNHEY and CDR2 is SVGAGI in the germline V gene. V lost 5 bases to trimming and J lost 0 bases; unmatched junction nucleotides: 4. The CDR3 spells CASSRGGSSYEQYF. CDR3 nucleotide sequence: TGTGCCAGCAGTCGAGGCGGGAGCTCCTACGAGCAGTACTTC.

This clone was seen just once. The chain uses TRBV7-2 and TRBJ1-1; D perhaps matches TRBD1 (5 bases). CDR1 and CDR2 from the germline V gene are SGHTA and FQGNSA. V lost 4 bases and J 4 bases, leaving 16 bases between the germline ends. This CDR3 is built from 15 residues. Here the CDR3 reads CASSYSTGGATEAFF. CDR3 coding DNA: TGTGCCAGCAGCTATTCGACGGGGGGAGCCACTGAAGCTTTCTTT.

CDR3 bases: TGTGCCATCAGTGAGTCCGCTAGCTACACCGGGGAGCTGTTTTTT. This gives the protein CAISESASYTGELFF. The rearrangement uses TRBV10-3 and TRBJ2-2, with a tentative D call TRBD2 (5 bases). Germline CDR1 ENHRY, CDR2 SYGVKD. This CDR3 contains 15 residues. V lost 0 bases and J 3 bases, leaving 8 bases between the germline ends.

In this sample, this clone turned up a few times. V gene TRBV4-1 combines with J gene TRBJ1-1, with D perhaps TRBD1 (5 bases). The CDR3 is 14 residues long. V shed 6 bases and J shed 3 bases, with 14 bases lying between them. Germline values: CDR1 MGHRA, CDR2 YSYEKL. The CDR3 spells CASRGPVKDTEAFF. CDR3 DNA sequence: TGCGCCAGCAGGGGACCTGTTAAGGACACTGAAGCTTTCTTT.